Listed here are 4 T cell receptor beta chains from one sample, sequenced in a study of T cell responses to AZD1222 COVID-19 vaccine. Profiling relied on immunoSEQ multiplex PCR, and the TCRdb table lists in-frame clones only, not all of them. The sample consists of 150,000 to 200,000 clones, around 90% of them appearing once. This material consisted of peripheral blood, taken 28 days after the second AZD1222 dose. Receptors originate from an adult who received the AZD1222 COVID-19 vaccine.

The chain has TRBV10-3 and TRBJ2-3, with TRBD1 identical over 11 bases. The germline CDR1 and CDR2 sequences are ENHRY and SYGVKD. V lost 4 bases to trimming and J lost 3 bases; unmatched junction nucleotides: 9. The CDR3 length is 17 residues. DNA of the CDR3: TGTGCCATCAGTGCCCGCTCGGGACAGGGGGAGACAGATACGCAGTATTTT. It yields the protein CAISARSGQGETDTQYF.

DNA of the CDR3: TGTGCCTGGAGTGTACAGGGGGGAAGCACTGAAGCTTTCTTT. Its translation is CAWSVQGGSTEAFF. This chain connects TRBV30 to TRBJ1-1, with 8 nucleotides matching TRBD1. CDR3 length: 14 amino acids. Looked up from germline, CDR1 is GTSNPN and CDR2 is SVGIG (reference sequence). The V gene end was trimmed by 0 bases and the J gene end by 4 bases; junction bases not matched to a gene: 4.

This chain connects TRBV16 to TRBJ1-6, with 7 bases matching TRBD1. Trimming took 5 bases from V and 10 from J; bases not matched to a gene: 8. Germline V gene data show CDR1 as KGHSY and CDR2 as FQNENV. This CDR3 comprises 14 residues. The chain's CDR3 is CASSGRRGDSPLHF. The DNA of the CDR3 is TGTGCCAGCAGCGGACGCAGGGGGGACTCACCCCTCCACTTT.

CDR3 sequence reads: CASSLSGRPYEQYF. DNA of the CDR3: TGTGCCAGCAGCTTGAGCGGGAGGCCCTACGAGCAGTACTTC. V and J are TRBV7-2 and TRBJ2-7, with TRBD2 identical over 9 bases. This CDR3 is built from 14 residues. CDR1 and CDR2 (germline): SGHTA, FQGNSA. With V trimmed by 3 bases and J by 2 bases, 2 bases remained unmatched.